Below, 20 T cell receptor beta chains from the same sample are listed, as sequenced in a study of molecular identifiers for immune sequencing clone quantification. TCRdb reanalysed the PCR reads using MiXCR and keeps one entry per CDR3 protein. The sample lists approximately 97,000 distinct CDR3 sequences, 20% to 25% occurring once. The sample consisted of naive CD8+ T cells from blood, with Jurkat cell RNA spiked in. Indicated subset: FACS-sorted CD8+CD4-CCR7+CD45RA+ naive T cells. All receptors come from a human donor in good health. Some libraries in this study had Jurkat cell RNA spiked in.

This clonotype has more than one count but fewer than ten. CDR3 residues: CSVPGQGAFDHGYTF. The DNA of the CDR3 is TGCAGCGTACCGGGACAGGGGGCTTTCGACCATGGCTACACCTTC. The chain couples TRBV29-1 to TRBJ1-2, with 12 nucleotides matching TRBD1. This CDR3 has 15 amino acids. Looked up from germline, CDR1 is SQVTM and CDR2 is ANQGSEA. J gave up 6 bases and V 6 bases, and 11 bases lay outside the gene matches.

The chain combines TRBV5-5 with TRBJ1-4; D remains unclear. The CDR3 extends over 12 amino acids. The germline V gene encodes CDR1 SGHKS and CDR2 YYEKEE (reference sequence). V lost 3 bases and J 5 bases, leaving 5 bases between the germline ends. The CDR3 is CASSWLNEKLFF. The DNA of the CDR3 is TGTGCCAGCAGCTGGCTAAATGAAAAACTGTTTTTT.

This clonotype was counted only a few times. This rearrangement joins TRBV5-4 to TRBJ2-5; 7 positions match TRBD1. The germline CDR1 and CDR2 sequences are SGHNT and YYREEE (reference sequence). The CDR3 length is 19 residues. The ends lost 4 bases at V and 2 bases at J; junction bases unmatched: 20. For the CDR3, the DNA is TGTGCCAGCAGCCCCAGACAGGGAACGGACAAAAAAGGGCAAGAGACCCAGTACTTC. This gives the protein CASSPRQGTDKKGQETQYF.

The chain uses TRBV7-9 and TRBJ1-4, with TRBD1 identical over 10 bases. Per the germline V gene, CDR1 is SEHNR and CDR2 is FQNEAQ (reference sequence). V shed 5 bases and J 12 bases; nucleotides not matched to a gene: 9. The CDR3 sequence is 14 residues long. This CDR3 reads CASSLTGGADQLFF. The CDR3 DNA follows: TGTGCCAGCAGCCTGACAGGGGGCGCAGACCAACTGTTTTTT.

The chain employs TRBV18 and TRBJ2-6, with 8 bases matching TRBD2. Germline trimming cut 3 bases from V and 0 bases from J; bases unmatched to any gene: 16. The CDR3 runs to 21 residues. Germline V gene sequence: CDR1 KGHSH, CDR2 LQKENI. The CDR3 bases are TGTGCCAGCTCACCCGGGTTTAGCGGGGACCATCTACTCTCTGGGGCCAACGTCCTGACTTTC. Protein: CASSPGFSGDHLLSGANVLTF.

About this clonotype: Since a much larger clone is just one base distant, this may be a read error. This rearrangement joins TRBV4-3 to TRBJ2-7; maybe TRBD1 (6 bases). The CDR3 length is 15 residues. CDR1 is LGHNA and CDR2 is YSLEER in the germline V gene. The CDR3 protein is CASSQGRRGSYEQNF. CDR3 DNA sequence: TGCGCCAGCAGCCAAGGGCGCAGGGGCTCCTACGAGCAGAACTTC.

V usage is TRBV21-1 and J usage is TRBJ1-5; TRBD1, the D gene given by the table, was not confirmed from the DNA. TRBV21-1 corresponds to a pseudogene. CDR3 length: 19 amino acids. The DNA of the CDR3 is TGTGCCAACAGCATACCCGACAGAGGTCCTGGTATAGGCAATCAGCCCCAGCATTTT. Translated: CANSIPDRGPGIGNQPQHF.

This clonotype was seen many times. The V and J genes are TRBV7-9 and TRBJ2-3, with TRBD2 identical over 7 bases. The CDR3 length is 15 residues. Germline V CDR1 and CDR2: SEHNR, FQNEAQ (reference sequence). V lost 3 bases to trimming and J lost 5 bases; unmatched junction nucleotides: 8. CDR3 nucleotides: TGTGCCAGCAGCTTGGGCGGGAGCCGGGTAGATACGCAGTATTTT. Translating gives CASSLGGSRVDTQYF.

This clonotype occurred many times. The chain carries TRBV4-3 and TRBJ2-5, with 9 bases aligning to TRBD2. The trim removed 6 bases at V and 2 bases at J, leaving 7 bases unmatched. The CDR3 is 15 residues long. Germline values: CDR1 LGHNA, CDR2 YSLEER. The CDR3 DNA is TGCGCCAGCAGTGCCAGCGGGGGGCCGCAAGAGACCCAGTACTTC. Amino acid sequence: CASSASGGPQETQYF.

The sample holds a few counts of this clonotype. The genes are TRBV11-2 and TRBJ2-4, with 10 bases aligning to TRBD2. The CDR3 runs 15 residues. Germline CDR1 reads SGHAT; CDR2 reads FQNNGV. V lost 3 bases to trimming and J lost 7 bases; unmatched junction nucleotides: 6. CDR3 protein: CASSFSVLAGNIQYF. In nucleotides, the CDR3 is TGTGCCAGCAGCTTTTCGGTACTAGCGGGGAACATTCAGTACTTC. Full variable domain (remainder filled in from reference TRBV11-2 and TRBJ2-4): EAGVAQSPRYKIIEKRQSVAFWCNPISGHATLYWYQQILGQGPKLLIQFQNNGVVDDSQLPKDRFSAERLKGVDSTLKIQPAKLEDSAVYLCASSFSVLAGNIQYFGAGTRLSVL.

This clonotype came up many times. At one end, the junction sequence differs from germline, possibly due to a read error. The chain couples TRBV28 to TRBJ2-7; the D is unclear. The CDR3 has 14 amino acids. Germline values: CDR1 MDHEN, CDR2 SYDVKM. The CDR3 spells CASSKSYLSSEQYF. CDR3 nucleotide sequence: TGTGCCAGCAGTAAATCCTACCTGTCCTCCGAGCAGTACTTC.

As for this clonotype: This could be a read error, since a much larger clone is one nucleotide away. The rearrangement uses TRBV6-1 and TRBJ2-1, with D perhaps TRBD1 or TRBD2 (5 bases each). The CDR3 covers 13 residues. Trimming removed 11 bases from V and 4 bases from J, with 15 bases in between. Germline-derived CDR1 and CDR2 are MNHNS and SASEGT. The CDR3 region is CAHEGLGYNEQFF. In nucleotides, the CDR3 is TGTGCCCACGAGGGGCTGGGGTACAATGAGCAGTTCTTC.

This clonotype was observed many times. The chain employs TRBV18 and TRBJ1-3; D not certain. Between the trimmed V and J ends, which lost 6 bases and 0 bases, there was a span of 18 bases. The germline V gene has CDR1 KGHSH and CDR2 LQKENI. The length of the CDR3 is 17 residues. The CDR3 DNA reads TGTGCCAGCTCCCCAGGCCCAACTGATTACTCTGGAAACACCATATATTTT. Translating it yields CASSPGPTDYSGNTIYF. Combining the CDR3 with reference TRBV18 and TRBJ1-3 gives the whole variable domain NAGVMQNPRHLVRRRGQEARLRCSPMKGHSHVYWYRQLPEEGLKFMVYLQKENIIDESGMPKERFSAEFPKEGPSILRIQQVVRGDSAAYFCASSPGPTDYSGNTIYFGEGSWLTVV.

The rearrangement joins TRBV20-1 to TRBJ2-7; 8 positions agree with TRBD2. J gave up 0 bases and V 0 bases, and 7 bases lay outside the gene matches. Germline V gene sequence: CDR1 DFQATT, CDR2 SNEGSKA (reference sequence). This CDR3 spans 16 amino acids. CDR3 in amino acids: CSARDRAGVYSYEQYF. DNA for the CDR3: TGCAGTGCTAGAGATCGAGCGGGGGTGTACTCCTACGAGCAGTACTTC.

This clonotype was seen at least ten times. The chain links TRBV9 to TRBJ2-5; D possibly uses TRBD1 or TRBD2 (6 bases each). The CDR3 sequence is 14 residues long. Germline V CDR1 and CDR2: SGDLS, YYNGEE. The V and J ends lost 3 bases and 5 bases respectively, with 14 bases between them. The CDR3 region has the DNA TGTGCCAGCAGCGGTGGGGGGCAGTTTGAGACCCAGTACTTC. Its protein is CASSGGGQFETQYF.

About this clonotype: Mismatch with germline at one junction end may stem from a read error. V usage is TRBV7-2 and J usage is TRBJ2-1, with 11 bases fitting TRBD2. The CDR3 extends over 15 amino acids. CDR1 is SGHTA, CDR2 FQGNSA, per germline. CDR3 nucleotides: TGTGCCAGCAGCTTGGGGACTAGCGGCTACAATGGGCAGTTCTTC. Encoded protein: CASSLGTSGYNGQFF.

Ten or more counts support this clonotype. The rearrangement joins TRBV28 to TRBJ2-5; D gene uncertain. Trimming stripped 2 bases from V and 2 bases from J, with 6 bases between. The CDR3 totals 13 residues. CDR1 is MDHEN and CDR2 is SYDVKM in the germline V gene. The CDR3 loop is CASSLPGQETQYF. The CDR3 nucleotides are TGTGCCAGCAGTTTACCAGGACAAGAGACCCAGTACTTC.

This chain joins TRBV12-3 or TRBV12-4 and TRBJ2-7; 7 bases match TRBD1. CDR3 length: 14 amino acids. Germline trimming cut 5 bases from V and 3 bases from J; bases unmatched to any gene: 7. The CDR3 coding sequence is TGTGCCAGCAGTCTAACGGGACAGTACTACGAGCAGTACTTC. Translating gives CASSLTGQYYEQYF.

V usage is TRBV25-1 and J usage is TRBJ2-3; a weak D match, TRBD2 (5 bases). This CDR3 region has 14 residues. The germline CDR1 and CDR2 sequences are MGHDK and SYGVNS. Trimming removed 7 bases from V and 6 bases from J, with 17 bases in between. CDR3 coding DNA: TGTGCCAGCACGACTACCCTGGGTTGGGATACGCAGTATTTT. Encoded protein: CASTTTLGWDTQYF.

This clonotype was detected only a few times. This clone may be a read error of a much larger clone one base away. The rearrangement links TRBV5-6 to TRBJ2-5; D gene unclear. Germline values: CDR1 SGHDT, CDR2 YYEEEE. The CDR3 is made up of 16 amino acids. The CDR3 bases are TGTGCCAGCAGCTTGGAGTTTTTGGTCCCACAAGAGCCCCAGTACTTC. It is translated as CASSLEFLVPQEPQYF.